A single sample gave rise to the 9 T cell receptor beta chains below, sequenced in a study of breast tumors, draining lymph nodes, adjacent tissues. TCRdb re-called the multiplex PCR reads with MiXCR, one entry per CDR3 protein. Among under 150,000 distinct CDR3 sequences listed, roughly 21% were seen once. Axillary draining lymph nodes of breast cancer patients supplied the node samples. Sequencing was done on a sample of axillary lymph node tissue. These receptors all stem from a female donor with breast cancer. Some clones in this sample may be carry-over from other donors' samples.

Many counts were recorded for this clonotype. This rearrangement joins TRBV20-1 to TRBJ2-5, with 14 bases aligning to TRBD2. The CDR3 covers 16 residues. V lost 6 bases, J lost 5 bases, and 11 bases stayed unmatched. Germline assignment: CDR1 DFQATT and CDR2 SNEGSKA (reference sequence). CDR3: CSAMGLAGAMGETQYF. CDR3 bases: TGCAGTGCAATGGGACTAGCGGGGGCCATGGGGGAGACCCAGTACTTC.

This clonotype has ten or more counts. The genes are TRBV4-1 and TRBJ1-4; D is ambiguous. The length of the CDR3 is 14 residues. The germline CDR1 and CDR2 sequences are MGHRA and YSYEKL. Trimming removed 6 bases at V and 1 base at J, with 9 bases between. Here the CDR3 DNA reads TGCGCCAGCAGTCCACGGCAAACTAATGAAAAACTGTTTTTT. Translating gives CASSPRQTNEKLFF.

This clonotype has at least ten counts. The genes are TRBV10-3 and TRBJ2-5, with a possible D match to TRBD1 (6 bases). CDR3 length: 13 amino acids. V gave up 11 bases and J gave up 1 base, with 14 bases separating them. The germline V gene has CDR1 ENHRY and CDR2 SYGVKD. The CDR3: CASLATGQETQYF. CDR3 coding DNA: TGTGCCTCCTTGGCGACAGGCCAAGAGACCCAGTACTTC.

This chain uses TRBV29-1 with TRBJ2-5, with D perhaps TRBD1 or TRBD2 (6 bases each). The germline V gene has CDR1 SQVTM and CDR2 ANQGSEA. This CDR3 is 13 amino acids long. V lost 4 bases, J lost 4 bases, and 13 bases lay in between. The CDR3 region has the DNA TGCAGCGTTGCGGGGGCGAGTCGAGAGACCCAGTACTTC. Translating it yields CSVAGASRETQYF.

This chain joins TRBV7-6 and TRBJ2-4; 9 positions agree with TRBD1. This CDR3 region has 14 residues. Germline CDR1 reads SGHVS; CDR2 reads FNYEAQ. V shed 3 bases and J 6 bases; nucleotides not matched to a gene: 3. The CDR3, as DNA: TGTGCCAGCAGCTTGGGACAGGGTACAAACATTCAGTACTTC. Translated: CASSLGQGTNIQYF. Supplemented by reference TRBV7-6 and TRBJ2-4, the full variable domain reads GAGVSQSPRYKVTKRGQDVALRCDPISGHVSLYWYRQALGQGPEFLTYFNYEAQQDKSGLPNDRFSAERPEGSISTLTIQRTEQRDSAMYRCASSLGQGTNIQYFGAGTRLSVL.

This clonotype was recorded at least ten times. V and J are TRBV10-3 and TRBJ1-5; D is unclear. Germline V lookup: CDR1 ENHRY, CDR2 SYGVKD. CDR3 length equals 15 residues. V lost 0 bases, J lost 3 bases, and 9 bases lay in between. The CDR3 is CAISESGSLNQPQHF. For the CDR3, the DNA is TGTGCCATCAGTGAGTCAGGGTCCCTCAATCAGCCCCAGCATTTT.

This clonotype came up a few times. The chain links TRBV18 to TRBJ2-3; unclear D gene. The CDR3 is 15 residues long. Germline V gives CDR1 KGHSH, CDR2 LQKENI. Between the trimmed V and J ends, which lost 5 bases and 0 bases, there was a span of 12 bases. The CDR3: CASSTFSTSTDTQYF. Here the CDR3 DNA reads TGTGCCAGCTCAACATTCTCTACTAGCACAGATACGCAGTATTTT.

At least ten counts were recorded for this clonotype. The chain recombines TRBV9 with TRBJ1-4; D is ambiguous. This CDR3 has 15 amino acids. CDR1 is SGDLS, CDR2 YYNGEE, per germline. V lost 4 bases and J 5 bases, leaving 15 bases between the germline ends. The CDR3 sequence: CASSQLGPPNEKLFF. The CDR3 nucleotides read TGTGCCAGCAGCCAGTTGGGCCCCCCAAATGAAAAACTGTTTTTT.

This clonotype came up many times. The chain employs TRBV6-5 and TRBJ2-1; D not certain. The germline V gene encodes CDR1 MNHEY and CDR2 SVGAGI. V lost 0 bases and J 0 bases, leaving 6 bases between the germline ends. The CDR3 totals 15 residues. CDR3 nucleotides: TGTGCCAGCAGTTACTCTCAGGTCTCCTACAATGAGCAGTTCTTC. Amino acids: CASSYSQVSYNEQFF.